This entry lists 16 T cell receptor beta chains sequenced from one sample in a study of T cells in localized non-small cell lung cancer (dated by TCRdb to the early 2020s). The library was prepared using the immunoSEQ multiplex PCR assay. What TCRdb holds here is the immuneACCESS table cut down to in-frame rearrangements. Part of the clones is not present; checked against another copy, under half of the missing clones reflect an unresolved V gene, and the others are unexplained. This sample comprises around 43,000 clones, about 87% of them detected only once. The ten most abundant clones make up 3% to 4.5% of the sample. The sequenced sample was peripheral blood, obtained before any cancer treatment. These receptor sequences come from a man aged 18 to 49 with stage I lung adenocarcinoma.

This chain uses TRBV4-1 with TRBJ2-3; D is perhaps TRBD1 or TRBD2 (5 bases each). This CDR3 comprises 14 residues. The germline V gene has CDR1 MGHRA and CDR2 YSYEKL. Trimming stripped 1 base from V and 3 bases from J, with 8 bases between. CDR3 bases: TGCGCCAGCAGCCAAGGTTGGGGGACAGATACGCAGTATTTT. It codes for CASSQGWGTDTQYF.

The CDR3 DNA is TGCGCCAGCAGCGGGGACAGGGTCCCTGGGGGCTACACCTTC. This translates into CASSGDRVPGGYTF. This sequence joins TRBV5-1 and TRBJ1-2, with 9 bases identical to TRBD1. The germline CDR1 and CDR2 sequences are SGHRS and YFSETQ. The CDR3 has 14 residues. The trim removed 4 bases at V and 8 bases at J, leaving 9 bases unmatched.

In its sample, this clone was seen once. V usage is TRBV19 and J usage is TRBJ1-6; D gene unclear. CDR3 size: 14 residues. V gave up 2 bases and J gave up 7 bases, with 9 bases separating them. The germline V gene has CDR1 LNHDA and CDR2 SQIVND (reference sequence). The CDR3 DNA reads TGTGCCAGTAGTATATGGCAGGTGAATTCACCCCTCCACTTT. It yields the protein CASSIWQVNSPLHF. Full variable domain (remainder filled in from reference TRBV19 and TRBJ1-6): DGGITQSPKYLFRKEGQNVTLSCEQNLNHDAMYWYRQDPGQGLRLIYYSQIVNDFQKGDIAEGYSVSREKKESFPLTVTSAQKNPTAFYLCASSIWQVNSPLHFGNGTRLTVT.

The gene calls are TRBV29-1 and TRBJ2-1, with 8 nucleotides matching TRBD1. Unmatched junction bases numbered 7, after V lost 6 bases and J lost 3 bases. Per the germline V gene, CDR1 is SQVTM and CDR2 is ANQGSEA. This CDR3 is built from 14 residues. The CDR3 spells CSVASGTGYNEQFF. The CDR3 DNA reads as TGCAGCGTCGCCTCCGGGACAGGCTACAATGAGCAGTTCTTC.

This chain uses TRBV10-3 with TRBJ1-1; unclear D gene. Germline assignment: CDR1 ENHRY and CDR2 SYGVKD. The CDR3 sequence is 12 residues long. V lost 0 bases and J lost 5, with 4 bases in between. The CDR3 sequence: CAISESLTEAFF. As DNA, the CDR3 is TGTGCCATCAGTGAGTCCCTGACTGAAGCTTTCTTT.

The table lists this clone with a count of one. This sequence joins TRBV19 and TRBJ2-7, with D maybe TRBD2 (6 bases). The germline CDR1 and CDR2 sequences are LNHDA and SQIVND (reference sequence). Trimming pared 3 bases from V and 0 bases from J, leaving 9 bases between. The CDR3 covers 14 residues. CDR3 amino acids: CASSIAGSSYEQYF. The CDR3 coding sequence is TGTGCCAGTAGTATTGCGGGGAGCTCCTACGAGCAGTACTTC.

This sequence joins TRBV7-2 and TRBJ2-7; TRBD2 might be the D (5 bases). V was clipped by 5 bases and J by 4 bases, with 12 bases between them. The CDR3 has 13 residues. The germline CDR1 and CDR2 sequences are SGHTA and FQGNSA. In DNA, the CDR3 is TGTGCCAGCAGCCACTCGGGGATGTACGAGCAGTACTTC. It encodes CASSHSGMYEQYF.

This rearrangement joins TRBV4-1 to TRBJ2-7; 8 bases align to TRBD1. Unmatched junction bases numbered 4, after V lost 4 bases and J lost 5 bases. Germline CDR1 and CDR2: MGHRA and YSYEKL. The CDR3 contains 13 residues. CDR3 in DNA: TGCGCCAGCAGCCTCCGGACAGGGCACGAGCAGTACTTC. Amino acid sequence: CASSLRTGHEQYF.

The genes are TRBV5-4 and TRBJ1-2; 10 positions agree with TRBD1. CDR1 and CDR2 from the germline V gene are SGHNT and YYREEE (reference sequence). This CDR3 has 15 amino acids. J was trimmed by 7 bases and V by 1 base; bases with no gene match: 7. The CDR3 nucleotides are TGTGCCAGCAGCTTGAGACAGGGGGCCTACTCTGGCTACACCTTC. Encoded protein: CASSLRQGAYSGYTF. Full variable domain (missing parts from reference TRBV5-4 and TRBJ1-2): ETGVTQSPTHLIKTRGQQVTLRCSSQSGHNTVSWYQQALGQGPQFIFQYYREEENGRGNFPPRFSGLQFPNYSSELNVNALELDDSALYLCASSLRQGAYSGYTFGSGTRLTVV.

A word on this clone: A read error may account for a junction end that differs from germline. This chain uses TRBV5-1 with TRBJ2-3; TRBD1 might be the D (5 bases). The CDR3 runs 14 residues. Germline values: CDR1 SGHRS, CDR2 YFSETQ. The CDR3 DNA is TGCGCCAGCAGCCCCCTCCAAGGGGTAGATTCGCAGTATTTT. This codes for CASSPLQGVDSQYF.

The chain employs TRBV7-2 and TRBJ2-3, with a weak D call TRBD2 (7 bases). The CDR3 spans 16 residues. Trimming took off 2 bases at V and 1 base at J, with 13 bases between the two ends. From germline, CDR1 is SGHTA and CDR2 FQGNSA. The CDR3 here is CASSLSSGGRTDTQYF. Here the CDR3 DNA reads TGTGCCAGCAGCTTATCCTCCGGGGGGCGCACAGATACGCAGTATTTT.

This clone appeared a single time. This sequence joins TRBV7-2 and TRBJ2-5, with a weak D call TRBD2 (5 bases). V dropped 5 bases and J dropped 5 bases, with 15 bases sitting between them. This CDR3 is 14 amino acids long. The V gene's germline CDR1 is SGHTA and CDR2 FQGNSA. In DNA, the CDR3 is TGTGCCAGCAGCCTTAGCGCAGAGATGGAGACCCAGTACTTC. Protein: CASSLSAEMETQYF.

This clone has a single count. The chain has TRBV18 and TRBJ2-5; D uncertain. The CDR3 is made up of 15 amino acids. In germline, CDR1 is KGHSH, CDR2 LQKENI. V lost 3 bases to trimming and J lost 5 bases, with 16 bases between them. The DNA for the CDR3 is TGTGCCAGCTCACCTCCCAGCAGGTCCGGGGAGACCCAGTACTTC. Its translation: CASSPPSRSGETQYF.

Written as DNA, the CDR3 is TGCGCCAGCAGCCCCTCCGGTCTCACCTTGAACACTGAAGCTTTCTTT. The encoded protein is CASSPSGLTLNTEAFF. The V gene is TRBV5-1, the J gene TRBJ1-1, with no clear D. The CDR3 is made up of 16 amino acids. CDR1 and CDR2 (germline): SGHRS, YFSETQ. The V and J ends lost 4 bases and 0 bases respectively, with 16 bases between them. The full variable domain, rest sourced from reference TRBV5-1 and TRBJ1-1, is KAGVTQTPRYLIKTRGQQVTLSCSPISGHRSVSWYQQTPGQGLQFLFEYFSETQRNKGNFPGRFSGRQFSNSRSEMNVSTLELGDSALYLCASSPSGLTLNTEAFFGQGTRLTVV.

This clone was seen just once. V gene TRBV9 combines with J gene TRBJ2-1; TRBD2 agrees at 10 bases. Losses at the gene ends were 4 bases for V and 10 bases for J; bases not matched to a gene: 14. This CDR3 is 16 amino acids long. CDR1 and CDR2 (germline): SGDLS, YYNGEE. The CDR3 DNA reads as TGTGCCAGCAGCTCTCGATCTAGCGGGGGTGCCCGCGAGCAGTTCTTC. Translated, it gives CASSSRSSGGAREQFF.

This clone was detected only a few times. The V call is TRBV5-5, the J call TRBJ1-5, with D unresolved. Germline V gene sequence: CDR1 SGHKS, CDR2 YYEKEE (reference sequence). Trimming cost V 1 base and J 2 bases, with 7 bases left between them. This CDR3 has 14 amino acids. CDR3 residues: CASSLTGGNQPQHF. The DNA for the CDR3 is TGTGCCAGCAGCTTGACCGGCGGCAATCAGCCCCAGCATTTT. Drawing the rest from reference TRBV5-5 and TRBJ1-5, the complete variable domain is DAGVTQSPTHLIKTRGQQVTLRCSPISGHKSVSWYQQVLGQGPQFIFQYYEKEERGRGNFPDRFSARQFPNYSSELNVNALLLGDSALYLCASSLTGGNQPQHFGDGTRLSIL.